The TCR beta chain described here comes from a study of T-cell memory formation after mild COVID-19. For the study at large: There were largely donor-specific TCR clusters. Study conclusions and caveats: Some clones that responded turned up in pre-infection memory, which suggests that cross-reactive memory joined in. CD4/CD8 balance characterized clones contracting day 15 to 85, and CD4+ skew characterized later expanders.

The CDR3 runs to 16 residues. The V and J ends lost 3 bases and 0 bases respectively, with 15 bases between them. Germline CDR1 is SGDLS and CDR2 is YYNGEE. TCRdb ran MiXCR on the 5' RACE reads and lists one entry per CDR3 protein. This table has 80,000 to 130,000 distinct CDR3 sequences, 11% appearing once. Remarks on this clonotype: Its antigen is not identified.

The chain employs TRBV9 and TRBJ1-1; D may be TRBD1 (5 bases). The source material was PBMCs or a T cell subset sorted from them (not recorded which). The receptor comes from a man aged 18 to 30 who had mild COVID-19 (a few samples of this study predate the infection). Cell type and time point are not known. For the CDR3, the DNA is TGTGCCAGCAGCGATGACAGATATTCATTGAACACTGAAGCTTTCTTT. It yields the protein CASSDDRYSLNTEAFF.